This T cell receptor (beta chain) was sequenced during a study of cytomegalovirus exposure and HLA in healthy donors. Study at large: The 120 validation repertoires were produced on the same platform as the approximately 670 repertoires of the first cohort. This was reported in a later analysis. Overall study findings and caveats: A list of 150 or so TCR beta chains associated with cytomegalovirus was given.

Deletions cut 2 bases from V and 3 bases from J, with 13 bases between. This CDR3 region has 15 residues. Germline V gives CDR1 MNHEY, CDR2 SVGAGI. Only in-frame clones appear in the TCRdb table, and some are missing; sequencing was by immunoSEQ multiplex PCR. The profile covers about 130,000 clones, with 80% to 90% appearing a single time and less than 7% taken by the ten largest. Of note for this clone: Its antigen is currently unknown.

The TCR was taken from a woman aged 25-40 years in good health and CMV-seropositive. The rearrangement joins TRBV6-5 to TRBJ1-1; TRBD1 might be the D (5 bases). The sample was PBMCs. Written as DNA, the CDR3 is TGTGCCAGCAGTTACGACAGTCCTGGGTACACTGAAGCTTTCTTT. This translates into CASSYDSPGYTEAFF.